This TCR beta chain was captured by sequencing in a study of T cells in Graves' hyperthyroidism and ophthalmopathy. This clonotype was recorded a few times. Antigen specificity is unknown. V lost 1 base and J 0 bases, leaving 10 bases between the germline ends. The length of the CDR3 is 15 residues. There were TCR beta CDR3 regions amplified from RNA transcripts. The TCR CDR3 was amplified in a first-round RT-PCR using the HTBI primer set. Using its own MiXCR run on the multiplex PCR reads, TCRdb lists one record per CDR3 protein. Here the sample spans nearly 600,000 distinct CDR3 sequences, 13% to 15% being singletons. Study-wide points: Among clonotypes expanded in thyroid above 0.001, most were also found in blood. A model of 13 V-J features distinguished ophthalmopathy from stable hyperthyroidism.

Sample: blood. The gene calls are TRBV12-3 or TRBV12-4 and TRBJ2-7, with unresolved D. The receptor was derived from a woman between 18 and 29 years old with Graves' ophthalmopathy. CDR3 sequence: CASSLELRSSYEQYF. For the CDR3, the DNA is TGTGCCAGCAGTTTAGAACTCAGGAGCTCCTACGAGCAGTACTTC.